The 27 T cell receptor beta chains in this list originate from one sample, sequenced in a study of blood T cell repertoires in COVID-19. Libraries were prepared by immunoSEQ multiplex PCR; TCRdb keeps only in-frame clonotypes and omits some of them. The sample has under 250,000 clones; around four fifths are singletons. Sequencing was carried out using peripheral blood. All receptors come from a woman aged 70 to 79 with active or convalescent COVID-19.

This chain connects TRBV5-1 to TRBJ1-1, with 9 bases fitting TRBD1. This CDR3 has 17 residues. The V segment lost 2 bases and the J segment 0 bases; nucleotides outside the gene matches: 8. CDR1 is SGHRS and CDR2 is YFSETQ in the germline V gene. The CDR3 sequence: CASSFLGTGPLNTEAFF. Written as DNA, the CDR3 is TGCGCCAGCAGCTTTTTGGGGACAGGGCCCTTGAACACTGAAGCTTTCTTT.

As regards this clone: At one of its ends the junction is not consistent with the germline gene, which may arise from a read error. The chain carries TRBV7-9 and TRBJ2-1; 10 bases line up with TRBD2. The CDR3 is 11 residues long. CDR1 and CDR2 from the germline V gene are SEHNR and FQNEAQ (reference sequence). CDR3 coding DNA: TGTGCCAGCAGCCCGGGACTAGCGAGCATCTTC. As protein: CASSPGLASIF.

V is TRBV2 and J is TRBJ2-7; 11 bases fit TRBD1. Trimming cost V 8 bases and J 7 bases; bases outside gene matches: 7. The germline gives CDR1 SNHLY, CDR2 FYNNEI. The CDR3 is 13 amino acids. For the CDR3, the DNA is TGTGCCAGCGGACAGGGGGCCTACTGGGAGCAGTACTTC. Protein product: CASGQGAYWEQYF. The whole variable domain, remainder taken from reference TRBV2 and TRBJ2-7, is EPEVTQTPSHQVTQMGQEVILRCVPISNHLYFYWYRQILGQKVEFLVSFYNNEISEKSEIFDDQFSVERPDGSNFTLKIRSTKLEDSAMYFCASGQGAYWEQYFGPGTRLTVT.

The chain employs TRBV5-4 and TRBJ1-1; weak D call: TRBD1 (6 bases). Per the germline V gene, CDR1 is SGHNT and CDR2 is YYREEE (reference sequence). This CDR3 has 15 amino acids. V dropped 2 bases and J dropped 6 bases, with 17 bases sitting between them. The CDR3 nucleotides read TGTGCCAGCAGCTTCCCGGGGGGCAACACCGCTGAAGCTTTCTTT. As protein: CASSFPGGNTAEAFF.

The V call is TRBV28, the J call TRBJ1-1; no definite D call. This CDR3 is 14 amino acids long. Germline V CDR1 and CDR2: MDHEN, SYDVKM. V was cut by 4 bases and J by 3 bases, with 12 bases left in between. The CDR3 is CASSSAGWDTEAFF. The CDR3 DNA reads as TGTGCCAGCAGTTCGGCGGGGTGGGACACTGAAGCTTTCTTT.

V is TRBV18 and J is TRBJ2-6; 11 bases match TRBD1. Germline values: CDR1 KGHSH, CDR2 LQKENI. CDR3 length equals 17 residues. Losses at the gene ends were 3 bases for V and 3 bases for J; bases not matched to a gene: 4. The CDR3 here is CASSPRTGGSGANVLTF. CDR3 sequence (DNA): TGTGCCAGCTCACCGCGGACAGGGGGCAGTGGGGCCAACGTCCTGACTTTC.

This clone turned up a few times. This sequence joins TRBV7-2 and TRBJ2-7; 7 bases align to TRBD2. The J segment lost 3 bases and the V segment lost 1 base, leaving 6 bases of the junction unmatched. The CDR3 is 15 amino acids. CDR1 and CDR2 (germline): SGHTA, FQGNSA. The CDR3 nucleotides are TGTGCCAGCAGCTTAGGTTTTGGACTAGTCTACGAGCAGTACTTC. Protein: CASSLGFGLVYEQYF. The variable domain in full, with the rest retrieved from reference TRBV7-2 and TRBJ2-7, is GAGVSQSPSNKVTEKGKDVELRCDPISGHTALYWYRQSLGQGLEFLIYFQGNSAPDKSGLPSDRFSAERTGGSVSTLTIQRTQQEDSAVYLCASSLGFGLVYEQYFGPGTRLTVT.

The CDR3 region has the DNA TGTGCCAGCAGTTACCTTAGTGGGGGCGAGACCCAGTACTTC. Translating it yields CASSYLSGGETQYF. The chain carries TRBV2 and TRBJ2-5; TRBD1 might be the D (6 bases). Per the germline V gene, CDR1 is SNHLY and CDR2 is FYNNEI. With 5 bases removed from V and 5 bases from J, the gap between germline ends came to 15 bases. The CDR3 contains 14 residues. The complete variable domain, with remaining parts taken from reference TRBV2 and TRBJ2-5, reads EPEVTQTPSHQVTQMGQEVILRCVPISNHLYFYWYRQILGQKVEFLVSFYNNEISEKSEIFDDQFSVERPDGSNFTLKIRSTKLEDSAMYFCASSYLSGGETQYFGPGTRLLVL.

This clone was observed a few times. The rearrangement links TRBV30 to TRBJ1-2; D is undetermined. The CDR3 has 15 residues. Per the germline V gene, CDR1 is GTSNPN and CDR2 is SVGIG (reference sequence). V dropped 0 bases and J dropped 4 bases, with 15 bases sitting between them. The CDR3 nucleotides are TGTGCCTGGAGTGTAGGCGTGGAGGCCGTCTATGGCTACACCTTC. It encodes CAWSVGVEAVYGYTF.

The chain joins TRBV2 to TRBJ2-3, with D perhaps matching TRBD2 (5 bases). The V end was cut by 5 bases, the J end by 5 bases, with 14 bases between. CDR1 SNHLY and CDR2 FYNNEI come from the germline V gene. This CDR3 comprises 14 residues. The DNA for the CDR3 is TGTGCCAGCAGTAAACCCCCGGCGGGAGATACGCAGTATTTT. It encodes CASSKPPAGDTQYF.

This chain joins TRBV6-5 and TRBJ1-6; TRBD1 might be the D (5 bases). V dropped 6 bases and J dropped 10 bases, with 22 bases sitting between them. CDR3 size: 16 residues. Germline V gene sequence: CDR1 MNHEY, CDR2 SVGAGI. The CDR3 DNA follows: TGTGCCAGCAGCTACCGGCAGGAGGGGTCTCTGTCACCCCTCCACTTT. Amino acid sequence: CASSYRQEGSLSPLHF.

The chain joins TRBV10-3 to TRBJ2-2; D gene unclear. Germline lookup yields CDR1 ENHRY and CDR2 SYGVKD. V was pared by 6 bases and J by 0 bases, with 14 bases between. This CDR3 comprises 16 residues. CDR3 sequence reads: CAIRENAAPNTGELFF. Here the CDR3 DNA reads TGTGCCATCAGAGAGAACGCGGCGCCGAACACCGGGGAGCTGTTTTTT.

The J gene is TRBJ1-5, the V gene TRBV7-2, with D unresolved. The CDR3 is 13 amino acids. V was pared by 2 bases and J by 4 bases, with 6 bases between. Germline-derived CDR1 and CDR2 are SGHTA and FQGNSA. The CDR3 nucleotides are TGTGCCAGCAGCTTACCCGGGAATCAGCCCCAGCATTTT. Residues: CASSLPGNQPQHF.

The CDR3 protein is CASSLYQGDGYTF. DNA of the CDR3: TGCGCCAGCAGCTTATACCAGGGGGATGGCTACACCTTC. The rearrangement joins TRBV5-1 to TRBJ1-2; 7 bases are a match to TRBD1. Germline V gene data show CDR1 as SGHRS and CDR2 as YFSETQ. The junction had 4 bases not matched to a gene; V was cut back by 2 bases and J by 6 bases. CDR3 size: 13 residues.

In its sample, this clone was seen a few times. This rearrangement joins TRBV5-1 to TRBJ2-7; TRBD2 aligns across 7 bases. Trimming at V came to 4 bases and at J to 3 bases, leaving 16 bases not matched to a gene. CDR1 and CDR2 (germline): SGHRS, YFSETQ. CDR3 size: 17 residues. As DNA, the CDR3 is TGCGCCAGCAGCCTCGGTGGGGGGGGATCCCCCTACTACGAGCAGTACTTC. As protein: CASSLGGGGSPYYEQYF.

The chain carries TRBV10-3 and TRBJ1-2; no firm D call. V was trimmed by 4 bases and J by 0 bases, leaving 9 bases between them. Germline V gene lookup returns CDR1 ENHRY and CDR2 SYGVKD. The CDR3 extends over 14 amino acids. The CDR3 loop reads CAISADIPNYGYTF. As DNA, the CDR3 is TGTGCCATCAGTGCAGACATACCTAACTATGGCTACACCTTC.

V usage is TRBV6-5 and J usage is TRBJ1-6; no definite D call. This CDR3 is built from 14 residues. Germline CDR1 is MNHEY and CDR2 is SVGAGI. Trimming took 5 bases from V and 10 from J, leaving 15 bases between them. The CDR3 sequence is CASSMGRTESPLHF. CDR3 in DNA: TGTGCCAGCAGTATGGGGAGAACAGAATCACCCCTCCACTTT.

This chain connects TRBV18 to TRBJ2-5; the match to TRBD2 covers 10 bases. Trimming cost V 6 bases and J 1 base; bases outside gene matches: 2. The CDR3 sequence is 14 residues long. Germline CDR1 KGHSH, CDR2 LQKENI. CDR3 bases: TGTGCCAGCTCGGCTAGCGGGAGCCAAGAGACCCAGTACTTC. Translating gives CASSASGSQETQYF.

The CDR3 sequence: CAEPGDRGIETLYEQYF. Written as DNA, the CDR3 is TGTGCCGAACCGGGGGACAGGGGGATAGAAACCCTATACGAGCAGTACTTC. The chain is built from TRBV2 and TRBJ2-7; 11 bases are shared with TRBD1. The V gene's germline CDR1 is SNHLY and CDR2 FYNNEI. J gave up 4 bases and V 11 bases, and 19 bases lay outside the gene matches. This CDR3 contains 17 residues.

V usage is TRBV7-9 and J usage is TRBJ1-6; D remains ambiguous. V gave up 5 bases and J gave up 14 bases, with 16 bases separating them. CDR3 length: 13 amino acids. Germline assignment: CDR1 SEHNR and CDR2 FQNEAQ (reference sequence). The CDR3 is CASSLIDLGTLHF. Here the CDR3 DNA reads TGTGCCAGCAGCCTGATAGACCTGGGCACCCTCCACTTT.

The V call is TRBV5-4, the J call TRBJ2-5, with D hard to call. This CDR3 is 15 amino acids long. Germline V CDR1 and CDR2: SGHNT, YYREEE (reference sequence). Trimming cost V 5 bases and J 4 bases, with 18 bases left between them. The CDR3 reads CASRISTRGTETQYF. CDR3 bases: TGTGCCAGCAGGATTAGTACCCGAGGTACAGAGACCCAGTACTTC.

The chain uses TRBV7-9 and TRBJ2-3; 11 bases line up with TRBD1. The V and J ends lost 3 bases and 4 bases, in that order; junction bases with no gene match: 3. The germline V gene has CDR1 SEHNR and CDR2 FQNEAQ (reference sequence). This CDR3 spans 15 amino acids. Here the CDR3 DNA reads TGTGCCAGCAGCTTCGGGACAGGGGGGGCAGATACGCAGTATTTT. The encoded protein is CASSFGTGGADTQYF. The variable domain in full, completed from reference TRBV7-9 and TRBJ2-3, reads DTGVSQNPRHKITKRGQNVTFRCDPISEHNRLYWYRQTLGQGPEFLTYFQNEAQLEKSRLLSDRFSAERPKGSFSTLEIQRTEQGDSAMYLCASSFGTGGADTQYFGPGTRLTVL.

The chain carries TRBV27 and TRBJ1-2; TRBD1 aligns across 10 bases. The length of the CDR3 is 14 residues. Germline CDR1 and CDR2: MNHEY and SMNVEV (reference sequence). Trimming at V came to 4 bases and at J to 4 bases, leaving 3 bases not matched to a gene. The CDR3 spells CASSSDRGPYGYTF. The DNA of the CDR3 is TGTGCCAGCAGTTCCGACAGGGGGCCCTATGGCTACACCTTC.

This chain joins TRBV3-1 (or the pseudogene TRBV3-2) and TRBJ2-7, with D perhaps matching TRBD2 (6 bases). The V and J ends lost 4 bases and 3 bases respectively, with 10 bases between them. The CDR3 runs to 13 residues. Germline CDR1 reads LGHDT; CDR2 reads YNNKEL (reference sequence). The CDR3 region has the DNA TGTGCCAGCAGCCGGACCGGGGGCTACGAGCAGTACTTC. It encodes CASSRTGGYEQYF.

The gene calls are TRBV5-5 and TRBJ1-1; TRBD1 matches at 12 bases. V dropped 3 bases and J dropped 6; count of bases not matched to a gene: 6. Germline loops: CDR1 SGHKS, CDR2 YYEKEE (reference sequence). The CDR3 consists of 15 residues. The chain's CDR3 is CASSSQGQGASEAFF. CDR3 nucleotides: TGTGCCAGCAGCTCCCAGGGACAGGGGGCTTCTGAAGCTTTCTTT.

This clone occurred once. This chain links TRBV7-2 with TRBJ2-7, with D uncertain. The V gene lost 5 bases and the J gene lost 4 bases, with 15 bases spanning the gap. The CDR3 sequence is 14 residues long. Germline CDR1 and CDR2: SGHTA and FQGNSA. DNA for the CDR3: TGTGCCAGCAGCCAATCAGGAACCGCTTACGAGCAGTACTTC. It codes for CASSQSGTAYEQYF.

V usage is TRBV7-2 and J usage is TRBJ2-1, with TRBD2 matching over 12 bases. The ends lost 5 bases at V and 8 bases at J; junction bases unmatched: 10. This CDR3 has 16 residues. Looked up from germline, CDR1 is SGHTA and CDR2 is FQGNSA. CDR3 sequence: CASSLRRLAGDHEQFF. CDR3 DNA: TGTGCCAGCAGCCTCCGTCGACTAGCGGGAGACCATGAGCAGTTCTTC. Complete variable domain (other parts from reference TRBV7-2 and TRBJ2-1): GAGVSQSPSNKVTEKGKDVELRCDPISGHTALYWYRQSLGQGLEFLIYFQGNSAPDKSGLPSDRFSAERTGGSVSTLTIQRTQQEDSAVYLCASSLRRLAGDHEQFFGPGTRLTVL.